One sample yielded the 15 T cell receptor beta chains listed below, sequenced in a study of T cell repertoires in cytomegalovirus infection. MiXCR, run by TCRdb on the reads, gives a single entry per CDR3 protein. The top ten clones hold over 3.5% of a sample with approximately 320,000 distinct CDR3 sequences, 8% to 9.5% of them seen once. The sequenced material came from PBMCs. The origin of the receptors is a human donor in good health (CMV status not recorded). Some clones in this sample may be carry-over from other donors' samples.

The chain has TRBV7-2 and TRBJ2-1; 14 nucleotides agree with TRBD2. The junction had 7 bases not matched to a gene; V was cut back by 4 bases and J by 11 bases. This CDR3 contains 15 residues. Germline CDR1 SGHTA, CDR2 FQGNSA. For the CDR3, the DNA is TGTGCCAGCAGCTCAGGACTAGCGGGAGGTGTGCAGCAGTTCTTC. Translation: CASSSGLAGGVQQFF. Full variable domain (remainder filled in from reference TRBV7-2 and TRBJ2-1): GAGVSQSPSNKVTEKGKDVELRCDPISGHTALYWYRQSLGQGLEFLIYFQGNSAPDKSGLPSDRFSAERTGGSVSTLTIQRTQQEDSAVYLCASSSGLAGGVQQFFGPGTRLTVL.

This clonotype was detected ten times or more. The chain carries TRBV11-2 and TRBJ2-7; TRBD2 matches at 7 bases. The CDR3 totals 17 residues. Trimming took 1 base from V and 7 from J; bases not matched to a gene: 16. Germline V gene data show CDR1 as SGHAT and CDR2 as FQNNGV. The CDR3 region has the DNA TGTGCCAGCAGCTTAGGGTCGGTGGGAGGGCCCTCGAGGGAGCAGTACTTC. Its protein is CASSLGSVGGPSREQYF.

The rearrangement links TRBV3-1 to TRBJ1-5; D remains unclear. CDR1 and CDR2 from the germline V gene are LGHDT and YNNKEL (reference sequence). The CDR3 is 16 amino acids. The V end was cut by 6 bases, the J end by 0 bases, with 15 bases between. The CDR3 spells CASRSGSPYSNQPQHF. The DNA for the CDR3 is TGTGCCAGCAGAAGTGGCAGCCCTTATAGCAATCAGCCCCAGCATTTT.

This clonotype has a count of ten or more. This chain connects TRBV7-2 to TRBJ1-5; 8 bases agree with TRBD1. This CDR3 spans 16 amino acids. V dropped 2 bases and J dropped 7; count of bases not matched to a gene: 10. Germline CDR1 is SGHTA and CDR2 is FQGNSA. The CDR3 reads CASSLFETGVRQPQHF. CDR3 coding DNA: TGTGCCAGCAGCTTATTCGAGACAGGGGTGAGACAGCCCCAGCATTTT.

This clonotype has only a few counts. This sequence joins TRBV12-3 or TRBV12-4 and TRBJ2-5, with 10 bases lining up with TRBD1. The J segment lost 4 bases and the V segment lost 2 bases, leaving 4 bases of the junction unmatched. The CDR3 length is 15 residues. The CDR3 loop is CASSLWDRGPETQYF. CDR3 coding DNA: TGTGCCAGCAGTTTATGGGACAGGGGCCCAGAGACCCAGTACTTC.

The rearrangement joins TRBV7-6 to TRBJ2-7, with D maybe TRBD2 (6 bases). V dropped 1 base and J dropped 7 bases, with 17 bases sitting between them. The CDR3 has 15 amino acids. The germline CDR1 and CDR2 sequences are SGHVS and FNYEAQ. The CDR3 DNA sequence: TGTGCCAGCAGCTTAGGCGTAGCGGTAACAAATGAGCAGTACTTC. The encoded protein is CASSLGVAVTNEQYF.

This clonotype was counted a few times. This chain joins TRBV7-4 and TRBJ2-5; D is unresolved. This CDR3 has 13 residues. Trimming left V 5 bases short and J 7 bases short, with 14 bases between. CDR1 is SGHVT and CDR2 is SQSDAQ in the germline V gene. Written as DNA, the CDR3 is TGTGCCAGCAGCCCACCCGGGTTCGGGACCCAGTACTTC. This encodes CASSPPGFGTQYF. Complete variable domain (other parts from reference TRBV7-4 and TRBJ2-5): GAGVSQSPRYKVAKRGRDVALRCDSISGHVTLYWYRQTLGQGSEVLTYSQSDAQRDKSGRPSGRFSAERPERSVSTLKIQRTEQGDSAVYLCASSPPGFGTQYFGPGTRLLVL.

The rearrangement links TRBV29-1 to TRBJ2-5; D unclear. This CDR3 region has 13 residues. Trimming removed 4 bases from V and 0 bases from J, with 9 bases in between. Germline assignment: CDR1 SQVTM and CDR2 ANQGSEA. The CDR3 here is CSVVSQNQETQYF. In DNA, the CDR3 is TGCAGCGTTGTTTCCCAGAACCAAGAGACCCAGTACTTC.

This clonotype was observed a few times. The V gene is TRBV19, the J gene TRBJ2-5; tentative D call: TRBD1 (5 bases). CDR1 and CDR2 (germline): LNHDA, SQIVND (reference sequence). V gave up 3 bases and J gave up 5 bases, with 13 bases separating them. The CDR3 is 14 amino acids. CDR3 loop: CASSMATGVETQYF. The CDR3 region has the DNA TGTGCCAGTAGTATGGCTACAGGCGTGGAGACCCAGTACTTC. Based on the CDR3 plus reference TRBV19 and TRBJ2-5, the full variable domain is DGGITQSPKYLFRKEGQNVTLSCEQNLNHDAMYWYRQDPGQGLRLIYYSQIVNDFQKGDIAEGYSVSREKKESFPLTVTSAQKNPTAFYLCASSMATGVETQYFGPGTRLLVL.

This chain joins TRBV18 and TRBJ2-7; D is unresolved. This CDR3 contains 16 residues. From germline, CDR1 is KGHSH and CDR2 LQKENI. The V end lost 0 bases, the J end lost 2 bases, and 14 bases lay between the germline ends. The CDR3 DNA reads as TGTGCCAGCTCACCACCGTTGTCAGGTTCGCCCTACGAGCAGTACTTC. Its protein is CASSPPLSGSPYEQYF.

The chain combines TRBV2 with TRBJ2-2; the match to TRBD1 covers 8 bases. The CDR3 length is 15 residues. The germline CDR1 and CDR2 sequences are SNHLY and FYNNEI. V shed 8 bases, J shed 5 bases, and the junction held 10 bases outside the gene matches. The DNA of the CDR3 is TGTGCCAGCGGTTCTCAGGGGGCGGGAACCGGGGAGCTGTTTTTT. This translates into CASGSQGAGTGELFF.

At least ten counts were recorded for this clonotype. The chain carries TRBV7-2 and TRBJ2-7; 9 nucleotides agree with TRBD1. The CDR3 is made up of 15 amino acids. The germline V gene has CDR1 SGHTA and CDR2 FQGNSA. The ends lost 3 bases at V and 1 base at J; junction bases unmatched: 4. The CDR3 bases are TGTGCCAGCAGCTTGGGACAGGGACTGTCCTACGAGCAGTACTTC. It codes for CASSLGQGLSYEQYF. Supplemented by reference TRBV7-2 and TRBJ2-7, the full variable domain reads GAGVSQSPSNKVTEKGKDVELRCDPISGHTALYWYRQSLGQGLEFLIYFQGNSAPDKSGLPSDRFSAERTGGSVSTLTIQRTQQEDSAVYLCASSLGQGLSYEQYFGPGTRLTVT.

Worth noting for this clonotype: Being one base from a much bigger clone, this may be a read error. The V call is TRBV27, the J call TRBJ2-7; tentatively, D is TRBD1 (5 bases). CDR1 is MNHEY, CDR2 SMNVEV, per germline (reference sequence). Trimming removed 3 bases from V and 0 bases from J, with 12 bases in between. This CDR3 spans 15 amino acids. In DNA form, the CDR3 reads TGTGCCAGCAGTTTGAGCGCCCAGGGCTCCTACGAGCAGTACTTC. Protein product: CASSLSAQGSYEQYF.

Concerning this clonotype itself: The junction does not match germline at one end; this may be a read error. The genes are TRBV7-3 and TRBJ1-2; unclear D gene. Germline V gene lookup returns CDR1 SGHTA and CDR2 FQGTGA. There are 11 residues in the CDR3. CDR3 coding DNA: TGTGCCAGCAGCTTAAGCTATGGCTACAACTTC. Its protein product is CASSLSYGYNF.

This clonotype showed up many times. The chain is built from TRBV7-9 and TRBJ1-6; a possible D gene is TRBD1 (5 bases). Germline V gene lookup returns CDR1 SEHNR and CDR2 FQNEAQ (reference sequence). This CDR3 has 15 residues. The germline V and J ends were trimmed by 5 bases and 4 bases, with 12 bases remaining between them. CDR3 sequence (DNA): TGTGCCAGCAGCCGGGCTCAGGGATATAATTCACCCCTCCACTTT. This gives the protein CASSRAQGYNSPLHF.